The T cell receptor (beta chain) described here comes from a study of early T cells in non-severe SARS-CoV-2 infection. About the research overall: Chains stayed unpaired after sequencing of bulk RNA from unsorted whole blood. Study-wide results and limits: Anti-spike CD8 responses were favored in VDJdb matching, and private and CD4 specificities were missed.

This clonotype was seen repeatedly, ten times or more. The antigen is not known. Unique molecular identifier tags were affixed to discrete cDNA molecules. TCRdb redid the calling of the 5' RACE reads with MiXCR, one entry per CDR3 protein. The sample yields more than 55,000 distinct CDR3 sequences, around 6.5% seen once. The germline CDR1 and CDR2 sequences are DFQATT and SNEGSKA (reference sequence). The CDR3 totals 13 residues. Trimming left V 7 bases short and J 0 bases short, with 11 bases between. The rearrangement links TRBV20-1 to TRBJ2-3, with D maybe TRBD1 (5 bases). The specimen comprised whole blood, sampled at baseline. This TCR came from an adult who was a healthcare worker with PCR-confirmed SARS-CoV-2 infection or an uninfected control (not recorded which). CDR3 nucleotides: TGCAGTGTAGACAGCCTGAGCACAGATACGCAGTATTTT. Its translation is CSVDSLSTDTQYF.